These T cell receptor beta chains were read from a single sample in a study of response to subunit inactivated influenza vaccine. Each CDR3 protein is one row after TCRdb ran MiXCR on the RT-PCR reads. The table has around 480,000 distinct CDR3 sequences, approximately 15% seen once; the top ten hold less than 4%. The starting material was CD4+ T cells sorted from PBMCs, obtained roughly 24 months after vaccination. The source is a man between 50 and 69 years old who received an inactivated influenza vaccine. CDR3s include the opening cysteine and the closing phenylalanine or tryptophan. The D gene is left open where the match is weak. Rows may omit the clone size; those that give it use once, few, many or a size class.

J gene	D gene	CDR3 length	clone size	V gene	CDR3 DNA	CDR3 protein
TRBJ2-3	.	16	many	TRBV7-3	TGTGCCAGCAGCCCGGAAGGTGGGCGGTTCACAGATACGCAGTATTTT	CASSPEGGRFTDTQYF
TRBJ2-1	.	9	.	TRBV6-4	TGTGCCAGCAGTGATGTGCTGTTCTTC	CASSDVLFF
TRBJ2-6	.	14	.	TRBV12-3/TRBV12-4	TGTGCCAGCATCATGGGGGCGGGGGCCAACGTCCTGACTTTC	CASIMGAGANVLTF
TRBJ1-5	.	12	.	TRBV6-1	TGTGCCAGCACTTATAGCAATCAGCCCCAGCATTTT	CASTYSNQPQHF
TRBJ2-3	TRBD2	15	.	TRBV3-1	TGTGCCAGCAGCCAGGTCGGGGGAGGGTCAGATACGCAGTATTTT	CASSQVGGGSDTQYF
TRBJ2-3	.	14	.	TRBV7-9	TGTGCCAGCACCCCCAACTTTAACACAGATACGCAGTATTTT	CASTPNFNTDTQYF
TRBJ2-1	.	15	few	TRBV5-5	TGTGCCAGCAGGCGGGTGGGGGCCTTATACAATGAGCAGTTCTTC	CASRRVGALYNEQFF
TRBJ2-5	TRBD2	16	few	TRBV4-3	TGCGCCAGCAGCCAAGATACAGCCAGCGGGAGGGCTACCCAGTACTTC	CASSQDTASGRATQYF
TRBJ1-1	TRBD1	13	.	TRBV11-2	TGTGCCAGCAGCACAGACAGGGGAGGTGAAGCTTTCTTT	CASSTDRGGEAFF
TRBJ1-4	.	12	.	TRBV7-8	TGTGCCAGCAGGCGCGGAGGTGAAAAACTGTTTTTT	CASRRGGEKLFF
TRBJ2-7	.	14	.	TRBV7-6	TGTGCCAGCAGCCGAGTACAGGGATCCTACGAGCAGTACTTC	CASSRVQGSYEQYF
TRBJ2-1	TRBD2	17	.	TRBV19	TGTGCCAGTAGTATAGGATTGGGCGGGAGTAGTCGAAATGAGCAGTTCTTC	CASSIGLGGSSRNEQFF
TRBJ2-1	.	13	.	TRBV4-3	TGCGCCAGCAGCCAAGATCTGGGGCAGGAGCAGTTCTTC	CASSQDLGQEQFF
TRBJ2-1	.	13	few	TRBV4-2	TGTGCCAGCAGCCAAGGGGCCCATGATGAGCAGTTCTTC	CASSQGAHDEQFF
TRBJ2-2	.	13	few	TRBV2	TGTGCCAGCAGTACAGGGGGGGCCGGGGAGCTGTTTTTT	CASSTGGAGELFF
TRBJ1-4	TRBD1	13	.	TRBV12-3/TRBV12-4	TGTGCCAGCAGTAGGGGACAGACTGAAAAACTGTTTTTT	CASSRGQTEKLFF
TRBJ1-5	.	13	.	TRBV7-8	TGTGCCAGCAGCGCACAGGGAGATCAGCCCCAGCATTTT	CASSAQGDQPQHF
TRBJ2-7	TRBD1	13	few	TRBV29-1	TGCAGCGTATGCCGGGACAGGGGCTACGAGCAGTACTTC	CSVCRDRGYEQYF
TRBJ2-5	.	13	few	TRBV6-1	TGTGCCAGCAGTGAAGGTCCCGTGGAGACCCAGTACTTC	CASSEGPVETQYF
TRBJ2-7	.	13	few	TRBV4-2	TGTGCCAGCAGCCAAGCCCTAGTCTACGAGCAGTACTTC	CASSQALVYEQYF
TRBJ1-2	.	13	.	TRBV5-1	TGCGCCAGCAGCCCATCCTCTAACTATGGCTACACCTTC	CASSPSSNYGYTF
TRBJ2-7	.	13	few	TRBV7-2	TGTGCCAGCAGCTTAGATCGCGGGGAAGAGCAGTACTTC	CASSLDRGEEQYF
TRBJ2-6	.	16	few	TRBV15	TGTGCCACCAGCGCCCGACTCGCGTCTGGGGCCAACGTCCTGACTTTC	CATSARLASGANVLTF
TRBJ2-7	.	13	.	TRBV6-2/TRBV6-3	TGTGCCAGCAGTTACCCCCCAGTTGACGAGCAGTACTTC	CASSYPPVDEQYF